Below, one TCR beta chain is given with its context. The data belong to a study of response to subunit inactivated influenza vaccine. One entry per CDR3 protein, called by TCRdb with MiXCR from the RT-PCR reads. The sample shows around 710,000 distinct CDR3 sequences, over 11% of them seen only once. Trimming left V 0 bases short and J 7 bases short, with 19 bases between. Germline CDR1 DFQATT, CDR2 SNEGSKA (reference sequence). The CDR3 totals 15 residues. Sequencing was performed on PBMCs from blood, taken roughly 15 days before vaccination. This rearrangement joins TRBV20-1 to TRBJ2-7; D is perhaps TRBD2 (6 bases). The source of this sequence is a man aged 45-65 years who received an inactivated influenza vaccine. The DNA for the CDR3 is TGCAGTGCTAGAGATTGGAGCGGGCCCCTTGGGGAGCAGTACTTC. This gives the protein CSARDWSGPLGEQYF.